These T cell receptor beta chains were read from a single sample in a study of T cell changes during pregnancy in multiple sclerosis. Measured with immunoSEQ multiplex PCR; TCRdb has only the in-frame clones, and not every one. The sample lists about 100,000 clones; around 93% were seen once. The source was peripheral blood, collected after pregnancy. Every receptor here comes from a female donor with multiple sclerosis, enrolled in a pregnancy study. The CDR3 runs from the conserved cysteine through the conserved F or W. A D gene is named only where the DNA matches it firmly. For some rows the clone size is stated as once, few or many, or as a class when expanded; others skip it.

>TRBV5-1|.|TRBD1|TRBJ1-2
CASSLEGAWGYTF
TGCGCCAGCAGCTTGGAGGGGGCGTGGGGCTACACCTTC
>TRBV5-1|.|.|TRBJ1-1
CASSLVQANTEAFF
TGCGCCAGCAGCTTGGTACAGGCGAACACTGAAGCTTTCTTT
>TRBV6-1|.|.|TRBJ1-2
CASSDRDKHNYGYTF
TGTGCCAGCAGTGACCGGGACAAACATAACTATGGCTACACCTTC
>TRBV9|.|.|TRBJ2-7
CASSPSTPGTRSYEQYF
TGTGCCAGCAGCCCCTCAACCCCAGGGACACGTTCCTACGAGCAGTACTTC
>TRBV2|.|.|TRBJ2-7
CASKGGASATYEQYF
TGTGCCAGCAAAGGAGGGGCTAGCGCAACCTACGAGCAGTACTTC
>TRBV7-2|.|.|TRBJ2-7
CASSLISYEQYF
TGTGCCAGCAGCTTAATATCCTACGAGCAGTACTTC
>TRBV7-9|.|.|TRBJ2-7
CASSLPGSYEQYF
TGTGCCAGCAGCTTACCGGGGTCCTACGAGCAGTACTTC
>TRBV5-1|.|TRBD1|TRBJ2-3
CASSARPGQGSDTQYF
TGCGCCAGCAGTGCACGACCGGGACAGGGGTCGGATACGCAGTATTTT
>TRBV4-2|.|TRBD2|TRBJ2-3
CASSPTPQREYTDTQYF
TGTGCCAGCAGCCCAACTCCACAGCGGGAGTACACAGATACGCAGTATTTT
>TRBV4-3|.|TRBD2|TRBJ2-2
CASSQAGLAVGAGELFF
TGCGCCAGCAGCCAAGCGGGACTAGCGGTCGGGGCCGGGGAGCTGTTTTTT
>TRBV15|.|TRBD1|TRBJ2-7
CATSRDEGAEQYF
TGTGCCACCAGCAGGGATGAGGGGGCCGAGCAGTACTTC
>TRBV27|.|TRBD2|TRBJ2-1
CASSLAGEYNEQFF
TGTGCCAGCAGTTTAGCGGGGGAATACAATGAGCAGTTCTTC
>TRBV6-5|.|.|TRBJ1-4
CASRSGGATNEKLFF
TGTGCCAGCAGATCGGGAGGGGCCACTAATGAAAAACTGTTTTTT
>TRBV19|once|.|TRBJ1-1
CASSIDGGLRTEAFF
TGTGCCAGTAGTATAGACGGGGGGCTGCGCACTGAAGCTTTCTTT
>TRBV6-1|.|TRBD1|TRBJ1-2
CASSALTGEGYGYTF
TGTGCCAGCAGTGCCCTGACAGGGGAGGGATATGGCTACACCTTC
>TRBV11-3|.|.|TRBJ2-1
CASSFGIPSYNEQFF
TGTGCCAGCAGCTTCGGGATTCCCTCTTACAATGAGCAGTTCTTC
>TRBV11-2|.|.|TRBJ1-2
CASSLTPHPVADGYTF
TGTGCCAGCAGCTTAACCCCTCACCCGGTCGCTGATGGCTACACCTTC
>TRBV11-3|once|.|TRBJ2-7
CASSSEYEQYF
TGTGCCAGCAGCTCAGAGTATGAGCAGTACTTC
>TRBV28|.|TRBD1|TRBJ1-2
CASSSPAHTGVLYGYTF
TGTGCCAGCAGTTCCCCCGCCCATACAGGGGTGCTATATGGCTACACCTTC
>TRBV6-5|.|TRBD1|TRBJ1-1
CASSTGTGVTEAFF
TGTGCCAGCAGTACCGGGACAGGGGTTACTGAAGCTTTCTTT
>TRBV4-3|.|.|TRBJ2-7
CASSRGLTYEQYF
TGCGCCAGCAGCAGGGGACTTACCTACGAGCAGTACTTC
>TRBV19|.|TRBD2|TRBJ2-5
CASSIIGRPSETQYF
TGTGCCAGTAGTATAATCGGGAGGCCCTCCGAGACCCAGTACTTC
>TRBV7-2|.|.|TRBJ2-7
CASSLAPAPEAYEQYF
TGTGCCAGCAGCTTAGCGCCAGCGCCAGAAGCCTACGAGCAGTACTTC
>TRBV19|.|.|TRBJ2-7
CASSQDGSSYEQYF
TGTGCCAGTAGTCAGGACGGGAGCTCCTACGAGCAGTACTTC
>TRBV9|.|TRBD1|TRBJ1-1
CASSIGTGGPFGTEAFF
TGTGCCAGCAGCATCGGGACAGGGGGCCCGTTTGGCACTGAAGCTTTCTTT
>TRBV7-2|.|.|TRBJ1-1
CASSHRRGGNTEAFF
TGTGCCAGCAGCCACAGAAGGGGAGGGAACACTGAAGCTTTCTTT
>TRBV7-3|.|TRBD1|TRBJ1-2
CASSKGRGHRDREEYGYTF
TGTGCCAGCAGCAAGGGTAGAGGACACCGGGACAGGGAAGAGTATGGCTACACCTTC
>TRBV5-6|.|TRBD1|TRBJ2-7
CASSSETGVGEQYF
TGTGCCAGCAGCTCTGAAACAGGGGTGGGCGAGCAGTACTTC
>TRBV9|.|.|TRBJ2-7
CASSAGPGVNYEQYF
TGTGCCAGCAGCGCCGGGCCCGGGGTAAACTACGAGCAGTACTTC
>TRBV5-1|.|TRBD1|TRBJ1-2
CASSEGTGAYGYTF
TGCGCCAGCAGCGAAGGGACAGGGGCCTATGGCTACACCTTC
>TRBV18|.|TRBD1|TRBJ2-7
CASSPGTGDEQYF
TGTGCCAGCTCACCCGGGACAGGGGACGAGCAGTACTTC
>TRBV27|once|TRBD1|TRBJ1-2
CASSSGQAFDGYTF
TGTGCCAGCAGTTCAGGACAGGCTTTCGATGGCTACACCTTC
>TRBV5-6|.|.|TRBJ2-7
CASSSGTLAYEQYF
TGTGCCAGCAGCTCCGGGACACTAGCCTACGAGCAGTACTTC
>TRBV19|once|.|TRBJ1-2
CASSRVTGSSYGYTF
TGTGCCAGTAGTCGGGTAACAGGGTCAAGCTATGGCTACACCTTC
>TRBV7-9|.|.|TRBJ2-7
CASSLGQAGVSYEQYF
TGTGCCAGCAGCTTAGGACAGGCGGGCGTTTCCTACGAGCAGTACTTC
>TRBV15|few|.|TRBJ1-6
CATSRVWAINSPLHF
TGTGCCACCAGCAGAGTATGGGCCATCAATTCACCCCTCCACTTT
>TRBV9|.|.|TRBJ1-1
CASSPWGRGGGNTEAFF
TGTGCCAGCTCACCGTGGGGGCGCGGTGGCGGGAACACTGAAGCTTTCTTT
>TRBV7-3|.|.|TRBJ1-1
CASSEGGGYTEAFF
TGTGCCAGCAGCGAAGGGGGGGGGTACACTGAAGCTTTCTTT
>TRBV7-9|.|TRBD1|TRBJ2-7
CASRKGQGSYEQYF
TGTGCCAGCAGGAAGGGACAGGGCTCATACGAGCAGTACTTC
>TRBV19|.|.|TRBJ2-3
CASSGSLGVSDTQYF
TGTGCCAGTAGTGGGTCGCTCGGGGTGTCAGATACGCAGTATTTT
>TRBV6-1|.|.|TRBJ1-1
CASSEAWGGSEAFF
TGTGCCAGCAGTGAAGCCTGGGGAGGGTCTGAAGCTTTCTTT
>TRBV5-1|.|TRBD1|TRBJ2-3
CASSLGTGHTDTQYF
TGCGCCAGCAGCTTGGGGACAGGGCACACAGATACGCAGTATTTT